The source of this T cell receptor beta chain is a study of PD-L1 blockade in urothelial cancer. About the study: Blood analysis was done at 3 weeks (second dose) and 6 weeks after treatment began. Median blood clonality was roughly 0.072, with more than 75,000 unique TCRs. Broader study findings: When measured at 3 weeks, tumor-associated blood clones expanded more in durable-benefit patients.

Noted time point: pretreatment peripheral blood. Diagnoses among patients were locally advanced or metastatic urothelial carcinoma. Comments on this clone: Its cognate antigen is unknown.

Here immunoSEQ multiplex PCR was the method, and the copy in TCRdb shows in-frame clones only, minus some. This table has under 80,000 clones, approximately 80% appearing once. The sample was PBMCs, taken around atezolizumab (anti-PD-L1) treatment. This TCR came from a man in his 70s with urothelial cancer.

CDR3 sequence (DNA): TGTGCCAGTAGGCCGACAGGACCCTTGCAGGAGGCTTTCTTT. Protein product: CASRPTGPLQEAFF. The chain links TRBV19 to TRBJ1-1, with D maybe TRBD1 (6 bases). Trimming took 6 bases from V and 11 from J, leaving 22 bases between them. The CDR3 is made up of 14 amino acids. The germline V gene has CDR1 LNHDA and CDR2 SQIVND (reference sequence).